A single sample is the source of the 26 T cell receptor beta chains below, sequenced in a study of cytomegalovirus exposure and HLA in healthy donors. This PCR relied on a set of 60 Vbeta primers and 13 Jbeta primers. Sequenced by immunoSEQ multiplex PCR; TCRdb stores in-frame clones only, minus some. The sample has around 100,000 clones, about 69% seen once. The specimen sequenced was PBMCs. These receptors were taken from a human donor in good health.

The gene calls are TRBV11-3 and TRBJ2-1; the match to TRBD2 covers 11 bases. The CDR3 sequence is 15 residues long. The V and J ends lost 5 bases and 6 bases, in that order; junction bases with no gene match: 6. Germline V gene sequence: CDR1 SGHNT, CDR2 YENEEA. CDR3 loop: CASSRLAGLGNEQFF. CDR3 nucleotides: TGTGCCAGCAGCAGACTAGCGGGACTCGGCAATGAGCAGTTCTTC.

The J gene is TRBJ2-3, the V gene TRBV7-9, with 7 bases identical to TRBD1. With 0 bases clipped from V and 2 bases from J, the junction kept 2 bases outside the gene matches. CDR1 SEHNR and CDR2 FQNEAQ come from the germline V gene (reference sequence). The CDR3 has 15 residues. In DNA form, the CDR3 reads TGTGCCAGCAGCTTAGCGGGACAGTCCACAGATACGCAGTATTTT. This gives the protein CASSLAGQSTDTQYF.

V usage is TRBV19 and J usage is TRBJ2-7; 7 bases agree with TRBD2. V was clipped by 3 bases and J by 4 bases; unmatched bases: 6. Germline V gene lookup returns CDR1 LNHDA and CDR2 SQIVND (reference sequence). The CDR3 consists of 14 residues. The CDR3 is CASSMGREGYEQYF. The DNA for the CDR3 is TGTGCCAGTAGTATGGGCAGGGAGGGGTACGAGCAGTACTTC. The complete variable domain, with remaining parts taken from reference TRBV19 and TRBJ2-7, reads DGGITQSPKYLFRKEGQNVTLSCEQNLNHDAMYWYRQDPGQGLRLIYYSQIVNDFQKGDIAEGYSVSREKKESFPLTVTSAQKNPTAFYLCASSMGREGYEQYFGPGTRLTVT.

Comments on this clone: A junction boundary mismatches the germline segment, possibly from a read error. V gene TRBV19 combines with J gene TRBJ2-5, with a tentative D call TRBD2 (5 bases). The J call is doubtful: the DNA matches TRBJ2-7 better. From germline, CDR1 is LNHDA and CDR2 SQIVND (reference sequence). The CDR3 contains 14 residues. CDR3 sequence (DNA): TGTGCCAGTGGTATAGCGATCAACTCCTACGAGCAGTACTTC. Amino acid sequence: CASGIAINSYEQYF.

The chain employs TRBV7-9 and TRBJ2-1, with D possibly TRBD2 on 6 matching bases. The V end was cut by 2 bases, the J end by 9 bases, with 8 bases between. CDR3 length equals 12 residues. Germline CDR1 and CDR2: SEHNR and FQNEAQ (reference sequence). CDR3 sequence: CASSLTGGEQFF. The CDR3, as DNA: TGTGCCAGCAGCTTAACCGGGGGTGAGCAGTTCTTC.

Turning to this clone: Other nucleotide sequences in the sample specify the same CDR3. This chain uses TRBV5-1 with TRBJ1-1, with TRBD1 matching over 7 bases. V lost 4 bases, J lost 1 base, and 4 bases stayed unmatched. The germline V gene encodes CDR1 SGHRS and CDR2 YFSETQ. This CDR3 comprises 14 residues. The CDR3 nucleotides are TGCGCCAGCAGCCCAGGGACAGCGAACACTGAAGCTTTCTTT. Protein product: CASSPGTANTEAFF.

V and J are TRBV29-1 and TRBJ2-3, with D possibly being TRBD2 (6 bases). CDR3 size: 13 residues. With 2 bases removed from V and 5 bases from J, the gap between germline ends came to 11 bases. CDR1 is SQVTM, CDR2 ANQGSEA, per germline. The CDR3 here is CSVETGDVDTQYF. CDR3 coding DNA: TGCAGCGTTGAAACGGGAGATGTAGATACGCAGTATTTT.

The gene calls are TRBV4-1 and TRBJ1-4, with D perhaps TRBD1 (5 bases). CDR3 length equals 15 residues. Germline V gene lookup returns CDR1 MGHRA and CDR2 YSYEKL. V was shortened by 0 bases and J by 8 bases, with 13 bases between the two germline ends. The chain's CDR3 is CASSQDSDGGEKLFF. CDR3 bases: TGCGCCAGCAGCCAAGATTCCGACGGGGGGGAAAAACTGTTTTTT.

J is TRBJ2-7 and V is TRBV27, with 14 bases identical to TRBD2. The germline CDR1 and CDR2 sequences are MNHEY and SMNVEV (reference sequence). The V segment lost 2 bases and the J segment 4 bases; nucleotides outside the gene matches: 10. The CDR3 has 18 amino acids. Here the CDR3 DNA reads TGTGCCAGCAGTTTAACCCCGGGACTAGCGGGAGTGGGTTACGAGCAGTACTTC. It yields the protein CASSLTPGLAGVGYEQYF.

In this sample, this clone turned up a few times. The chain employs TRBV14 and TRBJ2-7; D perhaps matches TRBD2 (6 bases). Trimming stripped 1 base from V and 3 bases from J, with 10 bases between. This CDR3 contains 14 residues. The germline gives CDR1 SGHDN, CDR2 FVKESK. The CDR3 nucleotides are TGTGCCAGCAGCCAAGGGGGGACTTTCTACGAGCAGTACTTC. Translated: CASSQGGTFYEQYF.

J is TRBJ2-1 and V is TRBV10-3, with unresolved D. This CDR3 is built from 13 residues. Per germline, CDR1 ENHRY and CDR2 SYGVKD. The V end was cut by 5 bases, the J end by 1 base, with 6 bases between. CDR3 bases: TGTGCCATCAGTCCTGAGTCCTACAATGAGCAGTTCTTC. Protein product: CAISPESYNEQFF.

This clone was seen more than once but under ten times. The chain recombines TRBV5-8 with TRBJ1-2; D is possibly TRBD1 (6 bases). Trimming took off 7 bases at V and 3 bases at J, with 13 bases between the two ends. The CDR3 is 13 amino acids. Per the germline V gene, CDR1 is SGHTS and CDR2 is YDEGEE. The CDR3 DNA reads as TGTGCCAGCTATCACAGGGCTGACTATGGCTACACCTTC. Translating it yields CASYHRADYGYTF.

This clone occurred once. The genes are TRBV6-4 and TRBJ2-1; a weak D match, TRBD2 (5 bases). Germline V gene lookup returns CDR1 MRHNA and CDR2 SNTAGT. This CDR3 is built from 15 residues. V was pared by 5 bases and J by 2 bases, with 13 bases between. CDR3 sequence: CASSPSGATYNEQFF. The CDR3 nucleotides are TGTGCCAGCAGTCCCAGCGGAGCCACCTACAATGAGCAGTTCTTC.

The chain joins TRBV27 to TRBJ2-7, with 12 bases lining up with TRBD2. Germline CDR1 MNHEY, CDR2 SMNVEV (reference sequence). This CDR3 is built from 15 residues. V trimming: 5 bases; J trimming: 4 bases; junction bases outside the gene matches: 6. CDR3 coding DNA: TGTGCCAGCAGTGACCTAGCGGGAGGGCCGTACGAGCAGTACTTC. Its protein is CASSDLAGGPYEQYF.

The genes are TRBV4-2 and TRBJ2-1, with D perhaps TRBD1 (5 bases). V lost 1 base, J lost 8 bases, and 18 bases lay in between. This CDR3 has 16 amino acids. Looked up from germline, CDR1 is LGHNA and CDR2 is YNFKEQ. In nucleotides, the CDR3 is TGTGCCAGCAGCCAAGGCCCACCCCCGGACAAGTATGAGCAGTTCTTC. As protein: CASSQGPPPDKYEQFF.

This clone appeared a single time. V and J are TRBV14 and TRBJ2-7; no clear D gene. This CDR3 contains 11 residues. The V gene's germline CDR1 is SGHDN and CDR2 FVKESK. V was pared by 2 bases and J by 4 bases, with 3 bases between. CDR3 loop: CASSQTYEQYF. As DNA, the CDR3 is TGTGCCAGCAGCCAAACATACGAGCAGTACTTC. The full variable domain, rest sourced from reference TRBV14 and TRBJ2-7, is EAGVTQFPSHSVIEKGQTVTLRCDPISGHDNLYWYRRVMGKEIKFLLHFVKESKQDESGMPNNRFLAERTGGTYSTLKVQPAELEDSGVYFCASSQTYEQYFGPGTRLTVT.

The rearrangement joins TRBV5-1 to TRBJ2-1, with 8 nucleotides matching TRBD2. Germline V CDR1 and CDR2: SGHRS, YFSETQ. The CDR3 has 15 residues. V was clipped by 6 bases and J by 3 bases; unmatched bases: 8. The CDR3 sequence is CASIQGTSGYNEQFF. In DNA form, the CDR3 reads TGCGCCAGCATACAGGGAACTAGCGGCTACAATGAGCAGTTCTTC. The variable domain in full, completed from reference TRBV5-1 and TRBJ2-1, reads KAGVTQTPRYLIKTRGQQVTLSCSPISGHRSVSWYQQTPGQGLQFLFEYFSETQRNKGNFPGRFSGRQFSNSRSEMNVSTLELGDSALYLCASIQGTSGYNEQFFGPGTRLTVL.

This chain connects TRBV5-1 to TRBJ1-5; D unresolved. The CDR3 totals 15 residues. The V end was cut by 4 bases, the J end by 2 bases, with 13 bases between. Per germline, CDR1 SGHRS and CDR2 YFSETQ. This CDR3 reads CASSDGGEGNQPQHF. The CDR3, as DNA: TGCGCCAGCAGCGACGGCGGGGAGGGCAATCAGCCCCAGCATTTT.

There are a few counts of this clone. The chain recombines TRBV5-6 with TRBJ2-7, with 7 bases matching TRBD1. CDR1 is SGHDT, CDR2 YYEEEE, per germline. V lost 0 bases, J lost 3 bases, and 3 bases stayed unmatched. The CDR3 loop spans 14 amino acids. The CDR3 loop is CASSLEGGVYEQYF. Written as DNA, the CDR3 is TGTGCCAGCAGCTTGGAAGGGGGCGTCTACGAGCAGTACTTC.

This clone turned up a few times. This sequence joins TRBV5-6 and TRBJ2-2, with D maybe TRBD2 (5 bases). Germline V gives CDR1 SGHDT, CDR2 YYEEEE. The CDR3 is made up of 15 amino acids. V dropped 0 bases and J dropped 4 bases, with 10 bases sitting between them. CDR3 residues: CASSLDWRATGELFF. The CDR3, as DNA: TGTGCCAGCAGCTTGGACTGGCGGGCCACCGGGGAGCTGTTTTTT. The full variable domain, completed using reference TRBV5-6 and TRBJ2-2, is DAGVTQSPTHLIKTRGQQVTLRCSPKSGHDTVSWYQQALGQGPQFIFQYYEEEERQRGNFPDRFSGHQFPNYSSELNVNALLLGDSALYLCASSLDWRATGELFFGEGSRLTVL.

The CDR3 region is CASSRESSYGYTF. In DNA form, the CDR3 reads TGCGCCAGCAGCAGAGAGAGCTCTTATGGCTACACCTTC. This chain connects TRBV5-1 to TRBJ1-2, with D unclear. Trimming removed 4 bases from V and 5 bases from J, with 12 bases in between. The CDR3 sequence is 13 residues long. CDR1 SGHRS and CDR2 YFSETQ come from the germline V gene. The variable domain in full, completed from reference TRBV5-1 and TRBJ1-2, reads KAGVTQTPRYLIKTRGQQVTLSCSPISGHRSVSWYQQTPGQGLQFLFEYFSETQRNKGNFPGRFSGRQFSNSRSEMNVSTLELGDSALYLCASSRESSYGYTFGSGTRLTVV.

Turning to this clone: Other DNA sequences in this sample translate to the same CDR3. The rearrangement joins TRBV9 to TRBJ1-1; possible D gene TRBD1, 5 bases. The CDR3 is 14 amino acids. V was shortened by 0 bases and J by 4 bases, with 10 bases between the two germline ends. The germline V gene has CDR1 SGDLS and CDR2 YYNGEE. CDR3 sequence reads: CASSVGGEGTEAFF. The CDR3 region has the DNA TGTGCCAGCAGCGTAGGGGGGGAGGGCACTGAAGCTTTCTTT.

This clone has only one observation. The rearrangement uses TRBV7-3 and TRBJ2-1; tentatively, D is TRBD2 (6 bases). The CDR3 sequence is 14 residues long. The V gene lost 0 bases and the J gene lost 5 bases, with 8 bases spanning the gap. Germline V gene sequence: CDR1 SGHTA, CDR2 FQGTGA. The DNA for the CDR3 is TGTGCCAGCAGCTTAACGGGGGGAAACAATGAGCAGTTCTTC. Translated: CASSLTGGNNEQFF.

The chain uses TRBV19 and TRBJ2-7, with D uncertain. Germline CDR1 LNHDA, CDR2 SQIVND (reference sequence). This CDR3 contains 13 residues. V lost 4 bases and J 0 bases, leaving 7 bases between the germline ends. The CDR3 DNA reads TGTGCCAGTAGTAGCGGCAGCTCCTACGAGCAGTACTTC. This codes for CASSSGSSYEQYF.

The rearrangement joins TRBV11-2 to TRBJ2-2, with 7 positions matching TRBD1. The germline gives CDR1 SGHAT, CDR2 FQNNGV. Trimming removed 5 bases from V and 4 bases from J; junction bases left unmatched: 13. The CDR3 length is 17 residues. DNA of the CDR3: TGTGCCAGCAGCGATTACCTACAGGGGTTGAGCACCGGGGAGCTGTTTTTT. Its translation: CASSDYLQGLSTGELFF.

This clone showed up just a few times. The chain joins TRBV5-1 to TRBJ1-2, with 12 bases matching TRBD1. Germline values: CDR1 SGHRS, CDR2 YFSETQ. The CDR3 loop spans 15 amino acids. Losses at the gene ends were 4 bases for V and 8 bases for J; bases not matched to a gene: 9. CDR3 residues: CASSDGGTGGVGYTF. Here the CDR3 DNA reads TGCGCCAGCAGCGACGGGGGGACAGGGGGCGTAGGCTACACCTTC.